Listed below are T cell receptor beta chains from one sample, sequenced in a study of T cells of healthy individuals. Each CDR3 protein is one row after TCRdb ran MiXCR on the 5' RACE reads. Of about 96,000 distinct CDR3 sequences in the sample, roughly 15% are singletons; the top ten hold roughly 6.2%. These receptors came from a human donor in good health. Each CDR3 is given with its conserved first and last residue. Some rows have no size entry. The others give once, few or many, or a class for an expanded clone.

j_call clone_size v_call cdr3_aa
TRBJ1-4 NA TRBV20-1 CSASHSPDEKLFF
TRBJ2-7 NA TRBV4-2 CASSSGRGEAYEQYF
TRBJ2-4 many TRBV4-3 CASSQDRGPKNIQYF
TRBJ2-1 few TRBV19 CASSTRWDSSYNEQFF
TRBJ2-7 NA TRBV4-3 CASSRGEPGQGAYEQYF
TRBJ2-7 few TRBV12-3/TRBV12-4 CASSSGTGFLGEQYF
TRBJ2-1 NA TRBV23-1 CASSRSGAYNEQFF
TRBJ2-3 NA TRBV7-2 CSGGGTDTQYF
TRBJ2-7 few TRBV7-9 CASSLTTTGSHEQYF
TRBJ2-1 NA TRBV6-2/TRBV6-3 CASNPSPTYNEQFF
TRBJ2-7 many TRBV23-1 CASSQSLGGRLPYEQYF
TRBJ2-5 many TRBV18 CASSPRGGPQETQYF
TRBJ1-2 few TRBV27 CASSLSQNYGYTF
TRBJ2-7 few TRBV6-5 CASSYSRTGGTEQYF
TRBJ1-2 few TRBV2 CASSAAGSGIHGYTF
TRBJ2-1 NA TRBV12-3/TRBV12-4 CASNRLAGYNEQFF
TRBJ2-2 few TRBV6-1 CASIGLGELFF
TRBJ2-7 NA TRBV7-6 CASSLGIKATYEQYF
TRBJ2-2 NA TRBV6-2/TRBV6-3 CASSDGQDTGELFF
TRBJ2-2 many TRBV29-1 CSATQVADTGELFF
TRBJ1-1 many TRBV20-1 CSAPRTGGFTEAFF
TRBJ1-5 NA TRBV4-2 CASSQNVPGGRQPQHF
TRBJ1-1 NA TRBV18 CASSNHRDATEAFF
TRBJ1-3 few TRBV14 CASSQELFPGRSGNTIYF
TRBJ2-5 NA TRBV6-2/TRBV6-3 CASSSQGRAETQYF
TRBJ2-2 NA TRBV27 CASSWTSSATGELFF
TRBJ2-7 few TRBV20-1 CSASGRRYEQYF
TRBJ1-1 many TRBV29-1 CSVGRTRGGNTEAFF
TRBJ2-3 NA TRBV20-1 CSAPLRGDTQYF
TRBJ1-1 NA TRBV28 CASSPAPGQGEAEAFF